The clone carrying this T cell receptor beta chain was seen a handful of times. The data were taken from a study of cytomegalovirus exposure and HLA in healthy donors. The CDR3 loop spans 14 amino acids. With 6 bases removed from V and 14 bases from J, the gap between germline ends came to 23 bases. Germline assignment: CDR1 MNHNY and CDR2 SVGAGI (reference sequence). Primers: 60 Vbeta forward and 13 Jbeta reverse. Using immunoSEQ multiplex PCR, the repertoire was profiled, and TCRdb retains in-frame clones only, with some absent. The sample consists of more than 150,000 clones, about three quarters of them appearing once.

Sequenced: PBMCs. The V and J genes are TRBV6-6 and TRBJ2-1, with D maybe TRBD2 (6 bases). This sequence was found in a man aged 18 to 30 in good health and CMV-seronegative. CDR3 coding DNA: TGTGCCAGCAGGCAGCAACCGACTAGTTGGGTCAAGTTCTTC. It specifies CASRQQPTSWVKFF.